The 29 T cell receptor beta chains below come from one sample, sequenced in a study of T-cell memory formation after mild COVID-19. TCRdb re-called the 5' RACE reads through MiXCR, storing one row per CDR3 protein. Of about 200,000 distinct CDR3 sequences in the sample, more than 8% are singletons; the top ten hold 3.5% to 4%. Material for sequencing was PBMCs or a T cell subset sorted from them (not recorded which). These receptor sequences come from a man aged 18 to 30 who had mild COVID-19 (a few samples of this study predate the infection). Cell type and time point are not known.

This clonotype showed up just a few times. The V call is TRBV5-1, the J call TRBJ2-3, with no clear D. The CDR3 runs 14 residues. The V end was cut by 2 bases, the J end by 2 bases, with 9 bases between. Germline V gene data show CDR1 as SGHRS and CDR2 as YFSETQ. CDR3 in amino acids: CASSLGSLTDTQYF. CDR3 DNA sequence: TGCGCCAGCAGCTTAGGCAGCCTCACAGATACGCAGTATTTT.

This clonotype was picked up a small number of times. The V call is TRBV6-5, the J call TRBJ2-5; D might be TRBD2 (7 bases). CDR1 is MNHEY and CDR2 is SVGAGI in the germline V gene. The germline V and J ends were trimmed by 0 bases and 5 bases, with 13 bases remaining between them. CDR3 length equals 15 residues. The CDR3 DNA is TGTGCCAGCAGTTACTCCCGGGGGGCTGGTGAGACCCAGTACTTC. This sequence encodes CASSYSRGAGETQYF.

The rearrangement links TRBV7-2 to TRBJ2-5; no reliable D call. The CDR3 is made up of 14 amino acids. Germline lookup yields CDR1 SGHTA and CDR2 FQGNSA. The V gene lost 5 bases and the J gene lost 0 bases, with 10 bases spanning the gap. CDR3 region: CASSQLGNQETQYF. The DNA of the CDR3 is TGTGCCAGCAGCCAACTTGGGAACCAAGAGACCCAGTACTTC.

This clonotype occurred a few times. The chain recombines TRBV15 with TRBJ1-2, with 9 bases aligning to TRBD1. The V segment lost 3 bases and the J segment 7 bases; nucleotides outside the gene matches: 0. The CDR3 covers 12 residues. The germline CDR1 and CDR2 sequences are LNHNV and YYDKDF (reference sequence). The DNA of the CDR3 is TGTGCCACCAGCAGGGACAGGGGTGGCTACACCTTC. It yields the protein CATSRDRGGYTF. Combining the CDR3 with reference TRBV15 and TRBJ1-2 gives the whole variable domain DAMVIQNPRYQVTQFGKPVTLSCSQTLNHNVMYWYQQKSSQAPKLLFHYYDKDFNNEADTPDNFQSRRPNTSFCFLDIRSPGLGDTAMYLCATSRDRGGYTFGSGTRLTVV.

This clonotype was seen a few times. The CDR3, as DNA: TGTGCCAGCAGCTTGGTTAGCGGCCCTAGTCATATCTATGAGCAGTTCTTC. This encodes CASSLVSGPSHIYEQFF. This chain links TRBV5-5 with TRBJ2-1, with D perhaps matching TRBD2 (6 bases). Germline V gives CDR1 SGHKS, CDR2 YYEKEE (reference sequence). V was trimmed by 0 bases and J by 8 bases, leaving 21 bases between them. This CDR3 has 17 amino acids.

This rearrangement joins TRBV9 to TRBJ2-5, with D perhaps TRBD2 (5 bases). The ends were cut back, 3 bases at V and 5 bases at J, with 20 bases in the middle. Looked up from germline, CDR1 is SGDLS and CDR2 is YYNGEE. The CDR3 spans 16 residues. Here the CDR3 reads CASSARIGVIEETQYF. As DNA, the CDR3 is TGTGCCAGCAGCGCCAGAATCGGGGTCATCGAGGAGACCCAGTACTTC.

This clonotype was recorded at least ten times. This chain joins TRBV24-1 and TRBJ2-5; TRBD1 matches at 9 bases. This CDR3 is built from 14 residues. The germline V gene encodes CDR1 KGHDR and CDR2 SFDVKD. With V trimmed by 4 bases and J by 2 bases, 1 base remained unmatched. In nucleotides, the CDR3 is TGTGCCACCAGTGAAGGACAGGGGCAAGAGACCCAGTACTTC. This encodes CATSEGQGQETQYF.

The V and J genes are TRBV4-2 and TRBJ1-2, with TRBD1 matching over 8 bases. V trimming: 3 bases; J trimming: 5 bases; junction bases outside the gene matches: 11. This CDR3 has 16 residues. Germline CDR1 is LGHNA and CDR2 is YNFKEQ. The CDR3, as DNA: TGTGCCAGCAGCCAGATTGACCCGGACAGGGCTTATGGCTACACCTTC. Its protein product is CASSQIDPDRAYGYTF.

The rearrangement links TRBV6-2 or TRBV6-3 to TRBJ2-3, with D unclear. The CDR3 runs to 14 residues. CDR1 and CDR2 from the germline V gene are MNHEY and SVGEGT. V lost 7 bases and J lost 5, with 16 bases in between. In nucleotides, the CDR3 is TGTGCCAGCACCCGGTCCCGGCGTTTAGATACGCAGTATTTT. Translated: CASTRSRRLDTQYF.

This chain joins TRBV10-2 and TRBJ1-6; possibly TRBD1 for D (6 bases). The germline CDR1 and CDR2 sequences are WSHSY and SAAADI. Deletions cut 0 bases from V and 6 bases from J, with 12 bases between. This CDR3 is built from 16 residues. The CDR3 reads CASSESRQALNSPLHF. CDR3 nucleotides: TGCGCCAGCAGTGAGTCCCGACAGGCCCTTAATTCACCCCTCCACTTT.

This clonotype was seen more than once but under ten times. V is TRBV7-9 and J is TRBJ2-4, with D possibly being TRBD1 (6 bases). CDR1 and CDR2 from the germline V gene are SEHNR and FQNEAQ (reference sequence). This CDR3 region has 11 residues. V was cut by 5 bases and J by 10 bases, with 9 bases left in between. CDR3 nucleotide sequence: TGTGCCAGCAGCCCCCAGGGGATTCAGTACTTC. Its translation is CASSPQGIQYF. The full variable domain, rest sourced from reference TRBV7-9 and TRBJ2-4, is DTGVSQNPRHKITKRGQNVTFRCDPISEHNRLYWYRQTLGQGPEFLTYFQNEAQLEKSRLLSDRFSAERPKGSFSTLEIQRTEQGDSAMYLCASSPQGIQYFGAGTRLSVL.

The chain couples TRBV29-1 to TRBJ2-5; unclear D gene. The CDR3 is 12 amino acids. Germline V gene sequence: CDR1 SQVTM, CDR2 ANQGSEA. The V end was cut by 4 bases, the J end by 2 bases, with 8 bases between. The DNA for the CDR3 is TGCAGCGTTGCTCTGGGACAAGAGACCCAGTACTTC. Encoded protein: CSVALGQETQYF.

This clonotype has only a few counts. The chain combines TRBV5-1 with TRBJ2-5; no reliable D call. V lost 6 bases and J lost 4, with 13 bases in between. The germline V gene encodes CDR1 SGHRS and CDR2 YFSETQ. This CDR3 is 13 amino acids long. The DNA for the CDR3 is TGCGCCAGCACCGAACGACCTCGAGAGACCCAGTACTTC. It is translated as CASTERPRETQYF.

This clonotype turned up a few times. The rearrangement joins TRBV19 to TRBJ2-5; D tentatively reads TRBD1 or TRBD2 (6 bases each). The CDR3 spans 14 residues. CDR1 and CDR2 from the germline V gene are LNHDA and SQIVND (reference sequence). V lost 9 bases and J 7 bases, leaving 21 bases between the germline ends. CDR3 region: CASRTPGAGGTQYF. The CDR3 DNA reads as TGTGCCAGCAGAACCCCAGGGGCCGGGGGGACCCAGTACTTC.

The rearrangement joins TRBV28 to TRBJ2-5, with D hard to call. Germline CDR1 reads MDHEN; CDR2 reads SYDVKM. The V end lost 4 bases, the J end lost 0 bases, and 6 bases lay between the germline ends. The CDR3 covers 13 residues. Here the CDR3 reads CASSYPHQETQYF. CDR3 nucleotides: TGTGCCAGCAGTTATCCGCACCAAGAGACCCAGTACTTC.

This clonotype was picked up a small number of times. The J gene is TRBJ1-4, the V gene TRBV5-1; D not certain. CDR1 is SGHRS, CDR2 YFSETQ, per germline. CDR3 length equals 14 residues. The germline V and J ends were trimmed by 7 bases and 7 bases, with 17 bases remaining between them. This chain's CDR3 is CASSTGRSSEKLFF. The CDR3 bases are TGCGCCAGCTCCACTGGGAGGTCGAGTGAAAAACTGTTTTTT.

V is TRBV7-2 and J is TRBJ1-6; D ambiguous. Looked up from germline, CDR1 is SGHTA and CDR2 is FQGNSA. V lost 5 bases to trimming and J lost 5 bases, with 10 bases between them. The CDR3 is made up of 14 amino acids. The CDR3 DNA is TGTGCCAGCAGCCCCGGGCCGAATAATTCACCCCTCCACTTT. This gives the protein CASSPGPNNSPLHF.

The CDR3 protein is CASWGRIVATDTQYF. The CDR3 DNA reads TGTGCCAGCTGGGGGAGGATAGTTGCCACAGATACGCAGTATTTT. V and J are TRBV7-9 and TRBJ2-3, with D perhaps TRBD2 (6 bases). Deletions cut 8 bases from V and 2 bases from J, with 17 bases between. This CDR3 is 15 amino acids long. Per germline, CDR1 SEHNR and CDR2 FQNEAQ (reference sequence).

A few counts support this clonotype. V and J are TRBV27 and TRBJ1-1, with TRBD1 matching over 9 bases. V lost 5 bases and J lost 6; bases outside the gene matches: 10. This CDR3 has 15 residues. CDR1 is MNHEY, CDR2 SMNVEV, per germline (reference sequence). CDR3 bases: TGTGCCAGCAGTAGCGCCGGGACAGGGTATCCTGAAGCTTTCTTT. Amino acid sequence: CASSSAGTGYPEAFF.

The V call is TRBV5-4, the J call TRBJ2-7, with 10 bases lining up with TRBD1. The CDR3 has 15 residues. CDR1 and CDR2 (germline): SGHNT, YYREEE (reference sequence). V was clipped by 4 bases and J by 5 bases; unmatched bases: 9. CDR3 bases: TGTGCCAGCAGCACCCGGGACAGGGGAAGGAACGAGCAGTACTTC. Its protein is CASSTRDRGRNEQYF.

This clonotype has a handful of counts. The CDR3 spells CATQTGENQPQHF. DNA for the CDR3: TGTGCCACCCAGACAGGCGAGAATCAGCCCCAGCATTTT. The rearrangement links TRBV10-3 to TRBJ1-5; tentative D call: TRBD1 (6 bases). The V gene's germline CDR1 is ENHRY and CDR2 SYGVKD. The CDR3 consists of 13 residues. The V and J ends lost 10 bases and 4 bases respectively, with 14 bases between them.

This chain uses TRBV14 with TRBJ2-4; 15 bases line up with TRBD2. The CDR3 is made up of 20 amino acids. The ends lost 1 base at V and 1 base at J; junction bases unmatched: 8. The germline V gene has CDR1 SGHDN and CDR2 FVKESK. CDR3 in DNA: TGTGCCAGCAGCCAAGTTTGGACTAGCGGGGGGGCCGGTGCCAAAAACATTCAGTACTTC. Translating it yields CASSQVWTSGGAGAKNIQYF.

The chain employs TRBV27 and TRBJ2-7; the D gene is possibly TRBD2 (5 bases). V was pared by 4 bases and J by 0 bases, with 10 bases between. CDR3 length equals 14 residues. Germline V lookup: CDR1 MNHEY, CDR2 SMNVEV (reference sequence). The CDR3 spells CASSSDGDSYEQYF. The CDR3 DNA follows: TGTGCCAGCAGTTCGGACGGGGACTCCTACGAGCAGTACTTC.

The CDR3 reads CASSTTGPNQETQYF. CDR3 sequence (DNA): TGCGCCAGCAGCACAACGGGACCAAACCAAGAGACCCAGTACTTC. The chain carries TRBV5-1 and TRBJ2-5; perhaps D is TRBD1 or TRBD2 (5 bases each). The CDR3 consists of 15 residues. Trimming cost V 4 bases and J 0 bases, with 13 bases left between them. CDR1 SGHRS and CDR2 YFSETQ come from the germline V gene.

This clonotype was counted only a few times. The V and J genes are TRBV5-1 and TRBJ2-3, with D possibly TRBD1 on 5 matching bases. The length of the CDR3 is 14 residues. V gave up 4 bases and J gave up 2 bases, with 11 bases separating them. From germline, CDR1 is SGHRS and CDR2 YFSETQ. The CDR3 here is CASSPQGPTDTQYF. CDR3 DNA: TGCGCCAGCAGCCCCCAGGGCCCCACAGATACGCAGTATTTT.

The chain employs TRBV3-1 and TRBJ2-7; perhaps TRBD2 as D (7 bases). CDR3 length equals 13 residues. V lost 4 bases and J 3 bases, leaving 10 bases between the germline ends. Germline V gives CDR1 LGHDT, CDR2 YNNKEL (reference sequence). CDR3 region: CASSLGGLYEQYF. CDR3 DNA sequence: TGTGCCAGCAGCCTGGGGGGGCTCTACGAGCAGTACTTC.

This clonotype turned up a few times. The J gene is TRBJ2-2, the V gene TRBV6-6; no reliable D call. The germline V and J ends were trimmed by 2 bases and 1 base, with 5 bases remaining between them. CDR3 length: 14 residues. CDR1 and CDR2 (germline): MNHNY, SVGAGI (reference sequence). The CDR3 loop reads CASSYRQNTGELFF. Written as DNA, the CDR3 is TGTGCCAGCAGTTACCGACAGAACACCGGGGAGCTGTTTTTT.

CDR3 in amino acids: CASSLVLAGNEQFF. The CDR3 coding sequence is TGCGCCAGCAGCTTGGTTCTAGCTGGCAATGAGCAGTTCTTC. This chain connects TRBV5-1 to TRBJ2-1; the D gene is possibly TRBD2 (5 bases). This CDR3 has 14 amino acids. CDR1 and CDR2 from the germline V gene are SGHRS and YFSETQ. Between the trimmed V and J ends, which lost 0 bases and 6 bases, there was a span of 10 bases.

The chain employs TRBV12-3 or TRBV12-4 and TRBJ1-2, with 8 nucleotides matching TRBD1. With 5 bases clipped from V and 8 bases from J, the junction kept 16 bases outside the gene matches. The CDR3 is made up of 16 amino acids. CDR3 residues: CASSPPRDRSWGGYTF. Written as DNA, the CDR3 is TGTGCCAGCAGTCCGCCCCGGGACAGGAGCTGGGGAGGCTACACCTTC.